The clone carrying this TCR beta chain has only a few counts. Its antigen is still unknown. The record originates from a study of T cells in Graves' hyperthyroidism and ophthalmopathy. Study findings and constraints: With a median lead of approximately 6 months before onset, the model predicted ophthalmopathy. Most clonotypes expanded in thyroid above 0.001 were likewise present in blood.

The CDR3 contains 14 residues. V shed 5 bases, J shed 2 bases, and the junction held 5 bases outside the gene matches. Germline-derived CDR1 and CDR2 are PRHDT and FYEKMQ (reference sequence). The source material, RNA transcripts, was used to amplify TCR beta CDR3 regions. TCR CDR3 underwent first-round RT-PCR with the HTBI primer set. One entry per CDR3 protein results from TCRdb running MiXCR on the multiplex PCR reads. The sample records about 610,000 distinct CDR3 sequences, roughly 15% being singletons. A Clinical Activity Score of at least 3, a NOSPECS grade of at least 4 and a duration under 3 months were recorded in the ophthalmopathy patients. The PBMCs had their origin in 10 ml of fresh peripheral blood.

V usage is TRBV13 and J usage is TRBJ2-7; 8 positions match TRBD2. This clonotype was sampled from a woman aged 35 to 49 with Graves' ophthalmopathy. Specimen: blood. The CDR3 is CASSPGTSPYEQYF. CDR3 bases: TGTGCCAGCAGCCCCGGGACTAGTCCCTACGAGCAGTACTTC.